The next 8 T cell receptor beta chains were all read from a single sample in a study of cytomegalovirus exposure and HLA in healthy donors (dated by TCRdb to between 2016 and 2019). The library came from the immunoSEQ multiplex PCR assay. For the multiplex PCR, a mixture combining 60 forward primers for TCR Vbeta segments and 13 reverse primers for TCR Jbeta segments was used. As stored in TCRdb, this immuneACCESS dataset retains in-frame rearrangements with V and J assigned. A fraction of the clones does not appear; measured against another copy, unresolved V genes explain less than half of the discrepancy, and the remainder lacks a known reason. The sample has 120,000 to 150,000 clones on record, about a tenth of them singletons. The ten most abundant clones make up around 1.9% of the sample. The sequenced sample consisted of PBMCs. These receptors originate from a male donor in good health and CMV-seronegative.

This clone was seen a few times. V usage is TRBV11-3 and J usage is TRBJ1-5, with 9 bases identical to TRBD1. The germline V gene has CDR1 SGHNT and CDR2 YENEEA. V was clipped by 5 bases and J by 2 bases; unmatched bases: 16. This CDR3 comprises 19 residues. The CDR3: CASSPPGQGLILGNQPQHF. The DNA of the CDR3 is TGTGCCAGCAGCCCGCCGGGACAGGGCCTTATTTTGGGCAATCAGCCCCAGCATTTT.

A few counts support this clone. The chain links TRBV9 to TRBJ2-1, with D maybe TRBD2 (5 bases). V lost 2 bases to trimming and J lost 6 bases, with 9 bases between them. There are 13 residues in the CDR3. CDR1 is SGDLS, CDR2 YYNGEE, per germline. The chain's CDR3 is CASSVTRGNEQFF. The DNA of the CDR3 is TGTGCCAGCAGCGTTACTAGAGGCAATGAGCAGTTCTTC.

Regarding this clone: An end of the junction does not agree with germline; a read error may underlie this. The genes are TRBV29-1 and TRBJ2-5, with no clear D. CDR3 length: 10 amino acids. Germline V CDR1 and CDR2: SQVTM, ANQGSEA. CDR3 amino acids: CSVGQEAQYF. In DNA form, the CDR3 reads TGCAGCGTTGGGCAAGAGGCCCAGTACTTC.

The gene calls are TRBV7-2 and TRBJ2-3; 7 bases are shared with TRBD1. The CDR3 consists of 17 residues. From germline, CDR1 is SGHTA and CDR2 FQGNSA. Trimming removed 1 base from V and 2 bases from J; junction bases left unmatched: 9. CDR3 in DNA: TGTGCCAGCAGCTTAGGCTCAGACAGGGCCTACACAGATACGCAGTATTTT. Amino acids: CASSLGSDRAYTDTQYF.

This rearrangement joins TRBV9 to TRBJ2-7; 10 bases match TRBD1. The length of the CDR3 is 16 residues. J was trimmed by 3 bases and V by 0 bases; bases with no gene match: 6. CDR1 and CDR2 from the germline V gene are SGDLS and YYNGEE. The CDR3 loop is CASSVAGGQGNYEQYF. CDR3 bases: TGTGCCAGCAGCGTAGCGGGGGGACAGGGGAACTACGAGCAGTACTTC.

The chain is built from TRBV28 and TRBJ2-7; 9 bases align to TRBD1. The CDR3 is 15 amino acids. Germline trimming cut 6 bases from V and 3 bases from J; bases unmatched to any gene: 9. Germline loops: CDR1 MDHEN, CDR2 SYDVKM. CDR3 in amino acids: CASSHYVTGGYEQYF. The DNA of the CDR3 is TGTGCCAGCAGCCATTACGTGACAGGGGGCTACGAGCAGTACTTC. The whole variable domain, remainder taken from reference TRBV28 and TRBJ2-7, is DVKVTQSSRYLVKRTGEKVFLECVQDMDHENMFWYRQDPGLGLRLIYFSYDVKMKEKGDIPEGYSVSREKKERFSLILESASTNQTSMYLCASSHYVTGGYEQYFGPGTRLTVT.

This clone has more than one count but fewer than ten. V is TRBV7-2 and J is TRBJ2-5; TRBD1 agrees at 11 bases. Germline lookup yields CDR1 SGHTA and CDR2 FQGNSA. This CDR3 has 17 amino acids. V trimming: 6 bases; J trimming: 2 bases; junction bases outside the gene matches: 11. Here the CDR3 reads CASRPPGQGGYQETQYF. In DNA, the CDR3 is TGTGCCAGCAGGCCACCGGGACAGGGGGGATATCAAGAGACCCAGTACTTC.

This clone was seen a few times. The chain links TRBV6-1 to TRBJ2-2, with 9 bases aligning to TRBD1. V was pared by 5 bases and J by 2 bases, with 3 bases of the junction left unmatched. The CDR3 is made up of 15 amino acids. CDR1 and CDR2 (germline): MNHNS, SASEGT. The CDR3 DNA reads TGTGCCAGCAGTAGGACAGGGGTAAACACCGGGGAGCTGTTTTTT. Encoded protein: CASSRTGVNTGELFF.